This TCR beta chain was captured by sequencing in a study of shared clonotypes between healthy human individuals (dated by TCRdb to the early 2020s). Regarding the study in general: The cohort comprised a couple of women and three men aged 18 to 49 years. Each donor's leukapheresis produced roughly between roughly 0.9 and 9 billion PBMCs. Blood TCR repertoires of five healthy adults were deeply sequenced to estimate repertoire size and the extent of clonotype sharing between individuals. Per donor, three plates each were used for CD4 naive and CD4 memory, two for CD8 naive, and one for CD8 memory. Different laboratories and diverse techniques were used to prepare libraries and sequence TCR repertoires, to increase sequencing depth and limit assay-specific biases. Points the paper makes about the study in general: The genetic and exposure-history diversity represented was limited by the small number of donors. Sampling was restricted to blood, and TCR repertoires in tissues likely differ from the TCR repertoires found in blood. Across a few donors, roughly 5.1% of naive CD4, approximately 4% of naive CD8, 2% to 2.5% of memory CD4, and approximately 0.4% of memory CD8 clonotypes were shared. Even with the large sequencing depth, rarefaction of the sorted-subset datasets indicated that sequencing was incomplete. Clonotypes shared by all four sorted-subset donors showed higher generation probabilities than non-shared clonotypes. Pairwise subsampling led to the expectation that sequencing depth would affect the degree of clonotype sharing among donors. Larger estimated clonotype richness was generally found for naive subsets than for memory subsets.

A word on this clone: Its antigen target is currently unknown. One base away there is no much larger clone; base qualities are not given.

After removal of 5 bases from V and 5 bases from J, the junction retains 5 bases not matched to a gene. Measured from the cysteine to the phenylalanine, the CDR3 is 15 residues long. Only CDR3 DNA is held: 45 bases, read in frame from base 1. In the germline V gene, CDR1 corresponds to MDHEN and CDR2 to SYDVKM. Donors were healthy HIV-negative adults with no recently reported acute infections or vaccinations. Every donor was a Caucasian adult residing in Nashville, Tennessee, USA. CD4+ T cells were enriched through magnetic negative selection, after which naive cells were positively selected on CD45RA and the remaining negative fraction served as the memory subset. After blood collection by leukapheresis, PBMCs were isolated using Ficoll-Histopaque density gradient centrifugation and then cryopreserved in the vapor phase of liquid nitrogen. Analytical flow cytometry was used to check the purity and quantity of each magnetically sorted T cell population. From each sorted fraction, genomic DNA was isolated and quantified by UV absorbance on a Nanodrop 2000c.

Using the deep immunoSEQ assay, multiplex PCR amplified TCR CDR3 regions from genomic DNA. Genomic DNA extracted from each cell subset was distributed evenly over all wells of several immunoSEQ 96-well plates, and each plate served as one replicate. For sorted subsets, each replicate PCR was loaded with 200 ng genomic DNA, equivalent to roughly 30,000 T cell genomes. Purified libraries were quantified with a Qubit 3.0 fluorometer, sized on a Bioanalyzer 2100, and re-quantified with the KAPA Library Quantification kit. Every immunoSEQ 96-well plate was sequenced on a dedicated single-read 150-cycle Illumina NextSeq 550 flow cell. Under the source paper's analysis protocol: Because the immunoSEQ output held only junctional sequences and lacked quality scores, the filtering could not match the filtering applied to full-length reads. To assign V/J genes and CDR3, sequences were annotated using PyIR, a Python wrapper for IgBLAST v1.9, with IMGT germline references. Any read was removed if the V/J assignment was weak (E-value above 1e-6), the CDR3 was missing, or the read contained stop codons, out-of-frame junctions, or ambiguous translated residues. V3J clonotypes were defined as sequences sharing the same inferred V gene, J gene, and CDR3 amino acid sequence. Percentage overlap between repertoires was computed as shared unique clonotypes divided by the size of the smaller repertoire. Three approaches were used to assess repertoire richness: RTK rarefaction, the Chao1 estimator, and Recon v2.1 estimates of unobserved clonotypes. OLGA was used to compute generation probabilities for all TCRbeta clonotypes that the gDNA method yielded from a few donors. TCRdb's version of the immuneACCESS table is confined to in-frame rearrangements and falls short of the full clone set. An unresolved V gene accounts for under half of the shortfall where checked; the remainder is of unknown origin. That table supplies the V and J calls and clone size; D and trimming were determined from the DNA. The sample contains roughly 680,000 clones, just under 75% of them found a single time. Of the sample, more than 1.5% is held by the ten largest clones.

The chain is encoded by TRBV28 joined to TRBJ2-1; 11 junctional bases match TRBD1. The source of this sequence is a woman between 25 and 40 years old in good health. Sequenced sample: memory CD4+ T cells sorted from blood. Reading the label with the study, this specimen's cell subset or site is: CD45RA-negative fraction. The CDR3: CASSLGQGANNEQFF. The bases are TGTGCCAGCAGTCTAGGACAGGGGGCCAACAATGAGCAGTTCTTC.